This T cell receptor (beta chain) was identified in a study of vaccination effects on CD4 cells after COVID-19 (dated by TCRdb to between 2022 and 2023). Regarding the study in general: Two doses of either the BNT162b2 or the mRNA-1273 mRNA SARS-CoV-2 vaccine were administered to participants. SARS-CoV-2 spike-specific CD4+ TCR repertoires from before and after mRNA vaccination were compared in COVID-19 convalescent patients and in infection-naive vaccine recipients. Altogether, some ten COVID-19 convalescent patients and 4 SARS-CoV-2-naive healthy vaccine recipients made up the full study. The Oncomine TCR Beta short-read assay on an Illumina iSeq 100 was used to sequence cultures from other donors in the study.

The investigation overall reported the following: Among healthy vaccine recipients, nearly all vaccine-induced clones were SARS-CoV-2 mono-reactive, and only 1 of 255 was cross-reactive with common cold coronaviruses. The study was limited by a small number of convalescent patients and lacked early post-infection timepoints. Both infection-induced and vaccine-induced clones contracted markedly at late post-vaccination timepoints, which is consistent with waning T cell responses.

In the ViraFEST assay, PBMC were stimulated with viral peptide pools, and antigen-specific CD4+ T cell clonotypes were then identified by expansion using TCR sequencing. After approximately 11 days of culture, CD4+ T cells were isolated with the EasySep CD4+ T cell isolation kit. Healthy vaccine recipients had no prior SARS-CoV-2 infection, confirmed by negative nucleocapsid antibodies before and after vaccination. Some 2.2 million PBMC per well were cultured in IMDM with around 5% human AB serum, 10 IU/ml IL-2 and gentamicin, plus 10 ug/ml peptides. Half of the culture medium was replaced with fresh IL-2-containing medium on days 3 and 7. Unless noted otherwise, every peptide stimulation condition was cultured in triplicate wells. Using Ficoll-Paque Plus gradient centrifugation, PBMC were separated from whole blood and then either used fresh or cryopreserved at -140C. Overlapping peptide pools spanned the spike proteins of SARS-CoV-2 and the common cold coronaviruses HCoV-NL63, HCoV-OC43 and HCoV-229E. The QIAamp micro DNA kit was used to extract genomic DNA from the cultured CD4+ T cells.

Remarks on this clone: Which antigen it targets is not known. One base away there is no much larger clone; base qualities are not given.

The CDR3 numbers 14 residues from cysteine through phenylalanine. Here the CDR3 DNA is all that survives: 42 bases in frame from base 1. The V end gives up 4 bases and the J end 7 bases, leaving 8 bases in the junction not matched to a gene. CDR1 MNHEY and CDR2 SVGAGI were looked up in the germline V gene. The method behind the library was the immunoSEQ multiplex PCR assay. TCR beta CDR3 sequencing was performed on DNA from the cultured, isolated CD4+ T cells. The study's processing was this. Non-productive TCR sequences were discarded, and reads were trimmed to the CDR3 region, with only CDR3s of 7 or more amino acids retained. Antigen-specific clonotypes were identified with the MANAFEST web app by comparing expansion in peptide wells against reference cultures. For clones to be considered positive, expansion at FDR<0.05 versus reference and all other wells, an odds ratio above 5, and a frequency above 0.1% in two replicate wells were required. Clonotypes significantly expanded in SARS-CoV-2 spike wells and in at least one common cold coronavirus spike condition were defined as cross-reactive. CDR3 similarity was assessed by Levenshtein distance with the stringdist R package, and unrooted trees were built with ape in R 3.6.1. Held by TCRdb, this immuneACCESS table contains in-frame sequences only and omits some clones. Under half of the omission traces to an unresolved V gene where checked; the cause of the rest is unknown. The D gene and trimming were derived from the DNA, and the V and J assignments and clone size from that table. Present in this sample are about 71,000 clones, over 65% of which were seen just once. Of the sample, approximately 4% is held by the ten largest clones.

The sequencing here drew on CD4+ T cells from PBMCs cultured with HCoV-OC43 spike peptides, taken before COVID-19 vaccination. In the paper's terms, the cell subset or site label means: HCoV-OC43 spike overlapping peptide pool stimulation. The receptor chain draws on TRBV6-5 and TRBJ1-1, with 8 bases in between that match TRBD1. The TCR comes from a human donor who received a COVID-19 vaccine. The sequenced DNA is TGTGCCAGCAGTTCTTGGACAGGGCGTATTGAAGCTTTCTTT. Its translation is CASSSWTGRIEAFF.